The 3 T cell receptor beta chains below were found in one sample sequenced in a study of read filtering for tumor transcriptome and immune sequencing. This library used about 400 ng RNA and molecular barcoded adaptors spanning alpha/delta and beta/gamma chains. TCRdb itself ran the reads through MiXCR, one entry per CDR3 protein. This table has 100,000 to 150,000 distinct CDR3 sequences, roughly 13% appearing once. Source material: a population of CD138-negative cells sorted from bone marrow. The receptors originated from a donor aged 40 or over with multiple myeloma.

This clonotype was counted many times. The chain combines TRBV29-1 with TRBJ2-1; 9 positions match TRBD2. This CDR3 spans 16 amino acids. Losses at the gene ends were 1 base for V and 5 bases for J; bases not matched to a gene: 9. In germline, CDR1 is SQVTM, CDR2 ANQGSEA. Written as DNA, the CDR3 is TGCAGCGTTGAAGGGGGGTGGACTAGCGCAGACAATGAGCAGTTCTTC. It is translated as CSVEGGWTSADNEQFF.

V and J are TRBV28 and TRBJ2-5; D is perhaps TRBD1 (6 bases). CDR1 is MDHEN and CDR2 is SYDVKM in the germline V gene. This CDR3 has 15 amino acids. V dropped 4 bases and J dropped 3 bases, with 15 bases sitting between them. In nucleotides, the CDR3 is TGTGCCAGCAGTTCACCCGGGACACTCAAAGAGACCCAGTACTTC. This gives the protein CASSSPGTLKETQYF.

This clonotype was seen only once. One junction end does not reproduce the germline sequence, and a read error may be involved. The CDR3 nucleotides are TGTGCCAGCAGCTCCGACTCTGGGGCCAGCGTCCTGACTTTC. Its protein product is CASSSDSGASVLTF. This sequence joins TRBV11-2 and TRBJ2-6; maybe TRBD1 (5 bases). The CDR3 totals 14 residues. Germline-derived CDR1 and CDR2 are SGHAT and FQNNGV.